Included here is one TCR beta chain sequence, with context. Per the study methods: Scientists estimated how many nucleated cells there were by amplifying reference gene primers. Using immunoSEQ multiplex PCR, the repertoire was profiled, and TCRdb retains in-frame clones only, with some absent. V and J calls and clone size are copied from that table; D and trimming were computed from the DNA. There are 130,000 to 150,000 clones in the sample; roughly 76% occur only once, and approximately 8.4% lies in the top ten. The data derive from a study of blood T cell repertoires in COVID-19. About the research overall: COVID-19 samples collected from the United States, Italy and Spain covered acute and convalescent phases. PBMCs, B-cell-depleted T cells, or T cells were the source of the cDNA or gDNA that made up the material.

This CDR3 comprises 15 residues. Between the trimmed V and J ends, which lost 2 bases and 0 bases, there was a span of 8 bases. The germline CDR1 and CDR2 sequences are SNHLY and FYNNEI. This sequence was found in a human donor with acute or convalescent COVID-19. The donor label of this sample is uncertain. The rearrangement uses TRBV2 and TRBJ1-5; no clear D gene. Sequences were obtained from peripheral blood. The DNA for the CDR3 is TGTGCCAGCAGTGAATTAACATATAGCAATCAGCCCCAGCATTTT. Translation gives CASSELTYSNQPQHF.